This T cell receptor beta chain was captured by sequencing in a study of T cells in Graves' hyperthyroidism and ophthalmopathy. In the study overall: Pretreatment peripheral blood was obtained at initial diagnosis. The study, taken as a whole, reports: Most thyroid clonotypes that were expanded above 0.001 also turned up in blood.

The table lists this clonotype with many counts. The antigen is unknown. V was cut by 5 bases and J by 0 bases, with 6 bases left in between. The V gene's germline CDR1 is KGHSH and CDR2 LQKENI. The CDR3 is made up of 13 amino acids. Amplification targeted TCR beta CDR3 regions from RNA transcripts. First-round RT-PCR targeting the TCR CDR3 was performed with the HTBI primer set. TCRdb called the multiplex PCR reads again in MiXCR, with one record for every CDR3 protein. This table has 200,000 to 250,000 distinct CDR3 sequences, around a sixth appearing once. Patients aged 18 to 65 with hyperthyroidism were newly diagnosed, with duration under 2 months. Diagnoses used clinical symptoms, serum thyroxine and TRAb, thyroid ultrasound and orbital computed tomography.

The chain joins TRBV18 to TRBJ2-3; maybe TRBD1 (5 bases). The origin of this receptor is a woman in her 50s with Graves' hyperthyroidism. Material for sequencing was blood. The CDR3 nucleotides read TGTGCCAGCTCAAGGACAAGCACAGATACGCAGTATTTT. Its translation: CASSRTSTDTQYF.